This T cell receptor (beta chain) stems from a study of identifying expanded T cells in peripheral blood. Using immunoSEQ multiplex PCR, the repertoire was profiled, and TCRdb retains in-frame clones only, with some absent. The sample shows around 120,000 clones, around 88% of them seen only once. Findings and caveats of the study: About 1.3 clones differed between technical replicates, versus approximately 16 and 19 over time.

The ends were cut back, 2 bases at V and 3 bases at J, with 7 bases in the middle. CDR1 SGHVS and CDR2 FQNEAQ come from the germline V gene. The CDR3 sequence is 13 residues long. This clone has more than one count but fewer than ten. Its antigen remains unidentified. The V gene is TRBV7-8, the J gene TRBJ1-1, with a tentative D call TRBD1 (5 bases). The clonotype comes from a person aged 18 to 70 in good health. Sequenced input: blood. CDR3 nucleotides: TGTGCCAGCAGCTTATCGGGGGACACTGAAGCTTTCTTT. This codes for CASSLSGDTEAFF.